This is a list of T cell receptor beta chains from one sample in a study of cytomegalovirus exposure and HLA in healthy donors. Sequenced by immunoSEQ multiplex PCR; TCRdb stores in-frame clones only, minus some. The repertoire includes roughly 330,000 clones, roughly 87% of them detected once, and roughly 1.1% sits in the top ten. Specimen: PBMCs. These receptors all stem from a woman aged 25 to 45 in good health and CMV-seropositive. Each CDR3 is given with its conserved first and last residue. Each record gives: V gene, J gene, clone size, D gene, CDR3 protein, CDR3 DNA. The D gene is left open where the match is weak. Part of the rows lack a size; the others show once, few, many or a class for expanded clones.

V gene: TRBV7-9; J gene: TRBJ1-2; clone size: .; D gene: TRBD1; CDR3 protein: CASSKGQANLALTYTF; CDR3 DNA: TGTGCCAGCAGCAAGGGACAGGCCAACCTCGCGCTGACCTACACCTTC
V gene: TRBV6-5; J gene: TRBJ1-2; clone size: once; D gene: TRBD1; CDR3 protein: CASSYLWTGDGYTF; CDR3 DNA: TGTGCCAGCAGTTACCTTTGGACAGGAGATGGCTACACCTTC
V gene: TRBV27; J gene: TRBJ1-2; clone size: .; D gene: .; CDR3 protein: CASSLTSGTSGYGYTF; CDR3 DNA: TGTGCCAGCAGTTTAACCTCCGGGACATCGGGATATGGCTACACCTTC
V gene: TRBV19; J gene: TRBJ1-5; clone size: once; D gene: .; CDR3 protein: CASSIDVRAYNQPQHF; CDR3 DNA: TGTGCCAGTAGTATAGATGTGAGGGCTTACAATCAGCCCCAGCATTTT
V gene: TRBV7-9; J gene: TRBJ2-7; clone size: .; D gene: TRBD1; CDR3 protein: CASSLIEAGGIEQYF; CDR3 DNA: TGTGCCAGCAGCTTAATCGAAGCAGGGGGCATCGAGCAGTACTTC
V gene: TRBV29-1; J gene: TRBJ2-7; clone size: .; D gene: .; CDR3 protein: CSVPAKGIYEQYF; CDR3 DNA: TGCAGCGTCCCGGCGAAGGGGATCTACGAGCAGTACTTC
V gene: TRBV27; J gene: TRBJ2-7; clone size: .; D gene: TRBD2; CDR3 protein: CASRGGSPRYEQYF; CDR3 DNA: TGTGCCAGCAGAGGCGGGAGTCCTCGCTACGAGCAGTACTTC
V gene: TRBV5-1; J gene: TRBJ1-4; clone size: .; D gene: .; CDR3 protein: CASSLSGVTNEKLFF; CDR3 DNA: TGCGCCAGCAGCTTGTCGGGGGTCACTAATGAAAAACTGTTTTTT
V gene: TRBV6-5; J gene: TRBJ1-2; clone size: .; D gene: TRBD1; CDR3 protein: CASRQSGGANGYTF; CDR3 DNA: TGTGCCAGCAGACAATCAGGGGGCGCGAATGGCTACACCTTC
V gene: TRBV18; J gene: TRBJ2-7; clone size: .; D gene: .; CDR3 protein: CASSYGLSYEQYF; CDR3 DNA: TGTGCCAGCTCATACGGACTATCCTACGAGCAGTACTTC
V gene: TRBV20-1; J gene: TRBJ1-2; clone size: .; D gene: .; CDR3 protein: CSARQQYGYTF; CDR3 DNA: TGCAGTGCTAGACAGCAGTATGGCTACACCTTC
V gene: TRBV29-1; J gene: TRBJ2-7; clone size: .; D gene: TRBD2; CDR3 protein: CSVGGGLAGVGEQYF; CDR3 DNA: TGCAGCGTTGGTGGGGGACTAGCGGGAGTTGGCGAGCAGTACTTC
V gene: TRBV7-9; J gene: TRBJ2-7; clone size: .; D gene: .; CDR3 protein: CASSTGPYEQYF; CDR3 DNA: TGTGCCAGCAGTACGGGCCCATACGAGCAGTACTTC
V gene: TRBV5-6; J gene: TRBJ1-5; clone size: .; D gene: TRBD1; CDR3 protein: CASSYRTGGNQPQHF; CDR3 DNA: TGTGCCAGCAGCTACCGGACAGGGGGGAATCAGCCCCAGCATTTT
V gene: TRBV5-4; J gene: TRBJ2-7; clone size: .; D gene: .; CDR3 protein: CASTGGFGEQYF; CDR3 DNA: TGTGCCAGCACTGGGGGATTTGGAGAGCAGTACTTC
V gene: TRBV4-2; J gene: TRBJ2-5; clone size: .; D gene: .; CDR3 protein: CASSHRTQETQYF; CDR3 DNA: TGTGCCAGCAGCCACCGGACACAAGAGACCCAGTACTTC
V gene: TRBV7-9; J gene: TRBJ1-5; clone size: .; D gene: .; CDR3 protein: CASSLAGAENQPQHF; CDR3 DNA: TGTGCCAGCAGCTTAGCAGGGGCGGAAAATCAGCCCCAGCATTTT
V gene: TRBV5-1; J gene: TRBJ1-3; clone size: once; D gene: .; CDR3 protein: CASSLAPVGSGNTIYF; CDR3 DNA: TGCGCCAGCAGCTTGGCCCCCGTGGGATCAGGAAACACCATATATTTT